Listed here are 18 T cell receptor beta chains from one sample, sequenced in a study of metastatic and nonmetastatic thyroid tumors (dated by TCRdb to 2018 to 2021). No treatment had been received by any patient before thyroid surgery. Library construction relied on PCR. The sequencer listed for this sample is Illumina HiSeq 4000. The public sequencing data were trimmed at Q25 with fastp and processed into clonotypes with MiXCR by TCRdb, which kept only in-frame beta chains. This sample holds around 6,200 clones; roughly 32% were observed only once. The top ten constitute 18% of the sample. Sequencing input: adjacent normal tissue. These receptors were obtained from a female donor with papillary thyroid cancer or a benign thyroid nodule (not recorded which). Some clones in this sample may be carry-over from other donors' samples.

This clone was seen more than once but under ten times. The chain has TRBV12-3 or TRBV12-4 and TRBJ2-7; 9 nucleotides align to TRBD1. The CDR3 contains 14 residues. The junction had 5 bases not matched to a gene; V was cut back by 5 bases and J by 3 bases. The CDR3: CASSMTGGNYEQYF. The CDR3, as DNA: TGTGCCAGCAGTATGACAGGGGGGAACTACGAGCAGTACTTC.

The V call is TRBV7-6, the J call TRBJ2-7, with D perhaps TRBD1 (6 bases). Germline CDR1 SGHVS, CDR2 FNYEAQ. V gave up 1 base and J gave up 8 bases, with 18 bases separating them. This CDR3 is 15 amino acids long. The CDR3 DNA is TGTGCCAGCAGCTTAGGCCAGGGGCGCCTCGCCAAGCAGTACTTC. Its protein is CASSLGQGRLAKQYF.

This clone was detected only a few times. This chain joins TRBV6-1 and TRBJ1-4; D remains unclear. CDR3 length equals 13 residues. Germline loops: CDR1 MNHNS, CDR2 SASEGT. Trimming pared 3 bases from V and 8 bases from J, leaving 10 bases between. The CDR3 DNA is TGTGCCAGCAGTGAGTCGGAAGGAGAAAAACTGTTTTTT. Residues: CASSESEGEKLFF.

J is TRBJ1-1 and V is TRBV14; D call uncertain. V was cut by 2 bases and J by 5 bases, with 12 bases left in between. Germline CDR1 and CDR2: SGHDN and FVKESK. This CDR3 region has 14 residues. The CDR3 nucleotides are TGTGCCAGCAGCCAATGGCCTTCAAGGACTGAAGCTTTCTTT. Translated: CASSQWPSRTEAFF. The full variable domain, its missing parts supplied by reference TRBV14 and TRBJ1-1, is EAGVTQFPSHSVIEKGQTVTLRCDPISGHDNLYWYRRVMGKEIKFLLHFVKESKQDESGMPNNRFLAERTGGTYSTLKVQPAELEDSGVYFCASSQWPSRTEAFFGQGTRLTVV.

This clone was detected a few times. The chain has TRBV2 and TRBJ2-7, with D perhaps TRBD1 (5 bases). The germline V gene encodes CDR1 SNHLY and CDR2 FYNNEI. This CDR3 contains 15 residues. V gave up 3 bases and J gave up 2 bases, with 14 bases separating them. The CDR3 region is CASSDGRVGTYEQYF. The CDR3 bases are TGTGCCAGCAGTGATGGCAGGGTTGGGACCTACGAGCAGTACTTC.

V and J are TRBV19 and TRBJ1-5; D is undetermined. The CDR3 is 13 amino acids. Deletions cut 7 bases from V and 2 bases from J, with 9 bases between. CDR1 and CDR2 from the germline V gene are LNHDA and SQIVND (reference sequence). CDR3 in amino acids: CASNKVGNQPQHF. CDR3 nucleotides: TGTGCCAGTAATAAGGTAGGCAATCAGCCCCAGCATTTT.

Only a few counts were recorded for this clone. The junction differs from germline at one of its ends, possibly a read error. The CDR3: CASSEGGGGEHYF. The DNA for the CDR3 is TGTGCCAGCAGTGAAGGAGGCGGCGGCGAGCATTACTTC. The chain links TRBV6-1 to TRBJ2-7; D unclear. The CDR3 extends over 13 amino acids. The germline gives CDR1 MNHNS, CDR2 SASEGT.

Sample share makes this clone large (0.1 to 1%). The CDR3 sequence: CASSVEGTGTEAFF. The CDR3 nucleotides are TGTGCCAGCAGTGTGGAGGGGACTGGCACTGAAGCTTTCTTT. The chain is built from TRBV6-1 and TRBJ1-1, with D perhaps TRBD1 (5 bases). CDR1 is MNHNS and CDR2 is SASEGT in the germline V gene. The V end was cut by 4 bases, the J end by 4 bases, with 13 bases between. The CDR3 is 14 residues long.

This chain uses TRBV6-1 with TRBJ2-7; a weak D match, TRBD2 (5 bases). This CDR3 is 15 amino acids long. V lost 2 bases and J lost 6, with 17 bases in between. Germline-derived CDR1 and CDR2 are MNHNS and SASEGT. For the CDR3, the DNA is TGTGCCAGCAGTGAACGGGATCCTAGAGGCCCCGAGCAGTACTTC. Translation: CASSERDPRGPEQYF.

The rearrangement links TRBV30 to TRBJ1-5; no clear D gene. This CDR3 region has 13 residues. Deletions cut 5 bases from V and 0 bases from J, with 8 bases between. The V gene's germline CDR1 is GTSNPN and CDR2 SVGIG (reference sequence). This CDR3 reads CAWGMDSNQPQHF. CDR3 in DNA: TGTGCCTGGGGGATGGATAGCAATCAGCCCCAGCATTTT.

The chain couples TRBV15 to TRBJ2-7, with D perhaps given as TRBD1 or TRBD2 (5 bases each). Germline V gives CDR1 LNHNV, CDR2 YYDKDF (reference sequence). The CDR3 consists of 15 residues. V lost 6 bases, J lost 1 base, and 16 bases lay in between. This CDR3 is CATSANRDGSYEQYF. CDR3 nucleotides: TGTGCCACCAGTGCTAACCGGGACGGGTCCTACGAGCAGTACTTC.

This sequence joins TRBV5-1 and TRBJ1-2; D ambiguous. The CDR3 is 16 residues long. Germline loops: CDR1 SGHRS, CDR2 YFSETQ. Trimming took off 4 bases at V and 2 bases at J, with 18 bases between the two ends. Here the CDR3 DNA reads TGCGCCAGCAGCCCCCACTATAATCGACGGAACTATGGCTACACCTTC. This encodes CASSPHYNRRNYGYTF.

The sample holds a few counts of this clone. This sequence joins TRBV12-3 or TRBV12-4 and TRBJ2-7, with D uncertain. Trimming pared 5 bases from V and 4 bases from J, leaving 12 bases between. The CDR3 sequence is 13 residues long. DNA for the CDR3: TGTGCCAGCAGTCCTCCGGTAACTTACGAGCAGTACTTC. Translating it yields CASSPPVTYEQYF.

By proportion, this clone is large. V and J are TRBV12-3 or TRBV12-4 and TRBJ2-7; no reliable D call. The CDR3 spans 12 residues. V lost 5 bases to trimming and J lost 6 bases, with 11 bases between them. The CDR3 bases are TGTGCCAGCAGTCTGGCCGACGGCGAGCAGTACTTC. Its protein product is CASSLADGEQYF.

This clone has a count of ten or more. The same CDR3 can be traced to other DNA sequences in this sample. V and J are TRBV27 and TRBJ2-2; D remains unclear. The CDR3 covers 14 residues. Per germline, CDR1 MNHEY and CDR2 SMNVEV (reference sequence). The ends were cut back, 2 bases at V and 2 bases at J, with 6 bases in the middle. CDR3 bases: TGTGCCAGCAGTTTAATGGATAACACCGGGGAGCTGTTTTTT. Protein: CASSLMDNTGELFF.

This chain uses TRBV6-5 with TRBJ2-1; D is possibly TRBD2 (5 bases). Germline CDR1 and CDR2: MNHEY and SVGAGI. This CDR3 has 13 amino acids. Trimming took off 1 base at V and 6 bases at J, with 7 bases between the two ends. DNA of the CDR3: TGTGCCAGCAGTTACTGGGAGACCAATGAGCAGTTCTTC. It is translated as CASSYWETNEQFF.

The J gene is TRBJ2-1, the V gene TRBV5-1; D might be TRBD1 (6 bases). This CDR3 comprises 15 residues. Trimming removed 2 bases from V and 4 bases from J, with 13 bases in between. The germline V gene has CDR1 SGHRS and CDR2 YFSETQ. CDR3 in DNA: TGCGCCAGCAGCTTAGGCAGGGGCCATTACAATGAGCAGTTCTTC. Protein sequence: CASSLGRGHYNEQFF.

Turning to this clone: This is likely a read error, given that the CDR3 carries no conserved phenylalanine or tryptophan at its end. Written as DNA, the CDR3 is TGTGCCAGCAGCCCACACCTATGGACAGTTGGCTACACCGCC. It yields the protein CASSPHLWTVGYTA. This chain connects TRBV7-2 to TRBJ1-2; TRBD1 is a possible D gene (6 bases). The CDR3 is made up of 14 amino acids. The germline V and J ends were trimmed by 5 bases and 7 bases, with 17 bases remaining between them. CDR1 SGHTA and CDR2 FQGNSA come from the germline V gene.